A selection of T cell receptor beta chains follows, all from one sample in a study of shared clonotypes between healthy human individuals. Sequencing was performed with immunoSEQ multiplex PCR; in TCRdb, only in-frame clones are kept and a portion is missing. This sample yields around 240,000 clones, of which 60% to 70% are seen a single time; roughly 11% belongs to the top ten. The sample was memory CD4+ T cells sorted from blood. The receptors here all came from a young man in good health. CDR3s include the opening cysteine and the closing phenylalanine or tryptophan. Fields, in order: J gene, clone size, D gene, V gene, CDR3 protein, CDR3 DNA. D genes are given only for firm matches. Not all rows give a size; the values are once, few, many and, for expanded clones, a class.

TRBJ1-3 | - | TRBD1 | TRBV10-3 | CAINPGTGYTIYF | TGTGCCATCAACCCCGGGACAGGGTACACCATATATTTT
TRBJ1-5 | few | - | TRBV19 | CASSDYGNQPQHF | TGTGCCAGTAGCGATTATGGCAATCAGCCCCAGCATTTT
TRBJ1-2 | many | - | TRBV4-1 | CASSQEGGYTF | TGCGCCAGCAGCCAAGAGGGTGGCTACACCTTC
TRBJ1-4 | - | - | TRBV4-1 | CASSQGGWVTNEKLFF | TGCGCCAGCAGCCAAGGTGGTTGGGTGACTAATGAAAAACTGTTTTTT
TRBJ2-5 | - | - | TRBV21-1 | CASSNRVWGRIFETQYF | TGTGCCAGCAGCAACCGGGTATGGGGGAGGATCTTTGAGACCCAGTACTTC
TRBJ2-5 | - | - | TRBV6-6 | CASSPSTETQYF | TGTGCCAGCAGCCCCTCTACAGAGACCCAGTACTTC
TRBJ2-2 | - | - | TRBV6-1 | CASRRGTNTGELFF | TGTGCCTCCCGCCGGGGGACGAACACCGGGGAGCTGTTTTTT
TRBJ2-3 | - | - | TRBV20-1 | CSAVAPAYF | TGCAGTGCCGTCGCGCCCGCCTATTTT
TRBJ2-1 | - | - | TRBV6-6 | CASSYLAYNEQFF | TGTGCCAGCAGTTACCTAGCGTACAATGAGCAGTTCTTC
TRBJ2-7 | - | TRBD2 | TRBV7-9 | CASSLLAGGSYEQYF | TGTGCCAGCAGCTTATTGGCGGGGGGCTCCTACGAGCAGTACTTC
TRBJ1-2 | - | - | TRBV9 | CASSTSSGNYGYTF | TGTGCCAGCAGCACCAGTTCTGGCAACTATGGCTACACCTTC
TRBJ2-2 | - | - | TRBV5-1 | CASRPGSGVSTGELFF | TGCGCCAGCAGGCCAGGAAGCGGAGTCAGCACCGGGGAGCTGTTTTTT
TRBJ2-3 | - | TRBD2 | TRBV10-1 | CASRATSGEVDTQYF | TGCGCCAGCAGGGCAACTAGCGGGGAGGTAGATACGCAGTATTTT
TRBJ2-5 | - | - | TRBV27 | CASSSNRITQETQYF | TGTGCCAGCAGTTCGAACAGAATAACCCAAGAGACCCAGTACTTC
TRBJ2-3 | - | - | TRBV5-6 | CASSLMISGTSTDTQYF | TGTGCCAGCAGCTTAATGATTTCAGGGACTAGCACAGATACGCAGTATTTT
TRBJ2-2 | - | TRBD2 | TRBV19 | CASSIRGGEVTGELFF | TGTGCCAGTAGTATTAGGGGAGGGGAGGTCACCGGGGAGCTGTTTTTT
TRBJ2-1 | - | TRBD2 | TRBV7-8 | CASSSGLAGPYNEQFF | TGTGCCAGCAGCTCGGGACTAGCGGGACCCTACAATGAGCAGTTCTTC
TRBJ2-1 | - | - | TRBV4-3 | CASSQDGDLRPSYNEQFF | TGCGCCAGCAGCCAAGATGGGGACCTGAGACCCTCTTACAATGAGCAGTTCTTC
TRBJ2-7 | - | TRBD2 | TRBV7-9 | CASSLGTSGVYEQYF | TGTGCCAGCAGCTTGGGGACTAGCGGGGTATACGAGCAGTACTTC
TRBJ2-3 | - | - | TRBV2 | CASSVRQSTDTQYF | TGTGCCAGCAGTGTGCGACAGTCGACAGATACGCAGTATTTT
TRBJ1-1 | once | - | TRBV5-5 | CASTPGGSDGFTEAFF | TGTGCCAGCACCCCGGGGGGGAGTGACGGTTTCACTGAAGCTTTCTTT
TRBJ2-1 | - | TRBD1 | TRBV6-5 | CASSPLGTADEQFF | TGTGCCAGCAGCCCCCTTGGGACAGCCGATGAGCAGTTCTTC